Below, 20 T cell receptor beta chains from the same sample are listed, as sequenced in a study of T cell repertoires in cytomegalovirus infection. TCRdb passed the reads through MiXCR, listing each CDR3 protein once. The data hold about 740,000 distinct CDR3 sequences, with 35% observed a single time. Sequenced: PBMCs. The source is a human donor in good health (CMV status not recorded). Some clones in this sample may be carry-over from other donors' samples.

The chain combines TRBV30 with TRBJ2-2; D unresolved. V lost 4 bases and J lost 4, with 10 bases in between. Germline V gene data show CDR1 as GTSNPN and CDR2 as SVGIG (reference sequence). The CDR3 runs 13 residues. The CDR3 bases are TGTGCCTGGACCTACACCAGCACCGGGGAGCTGTTTTTT. It is translated as CAWTYTSTGELFF.

The chain is built from TRBV28 and TRBJ2-5, with D possibly TRBD2 on 6 matching bases. Deletions cut 5 bases from V and 1 base from J, with 17 bases between. Germline V CDR1 and CDR2: MDHEN, SYDVKM. The CDR3 has 16 residues. The CDR3 region is CASSHRGSGPQETQYF. The CDR3 region has the DNA TGTGCCAGCAGTCATCGGGGTAGCGGCCCCCAAGAGACCCAGTACTTC.

This chain uses TRBV2 with TRBJ1-4; tentatively, D is TRBD1 (5 bases). This CDR3 has 11 residues. Trimming shortened V by 9 bases and J by 8 bases, and 10 bases separated the two germline ends. CDR1 is SNHLY, CDR2 FYNNEI, per germline. The CDR3 sequence: CARRRDEKLFF. The CDR3, as DNA: TGTGCCAGAAGACGGGACGAAAAACTGTTTTTT.

This chain connects TRBV28 to TRBJ1-3; no definite D call. V was shortened by 4 bases and J by 7 bases, with 8 bases between the two germline ends. In germline, CDR1 is MDHEN, CDR2 SYDVKM. This CDR3 has 12 amino acids. CDR3 sequence: CASSSPANTIYF. The CDR3 DNA reads as TGTGCCAGCAGTTCACCCGCGAACACCATATATTTT.

In DNA, the CDR3 is TGTGCCATCATGAATGGACAGACGGTAACTTTCTTT. Protein: CAIMNGQTVTFF. This chain joins TRBV10-3 and TRBJ1-1; D might be TRBD1 (6 bases). Trimming left V 7 bases short and J 12 bases short, with 18 bases between. In germline, CDR1 is ENHRY, CDR2 SYGVKD. There are 12 residues in the CDR3.

The sample holds many counts of this clonotype. The gene calls are TRBV6-6 and TRBJ1-6; D not certain. This CDR3 is 16 amino acids long. The V end lost 0 bases, the J end lost 9 bases, and 15 bases lay between the germline ends. CDR1 MNHNY and CDR2 SVGAGI come from the germline V gene (reference sequence). In DNA, the CDR3 is TGTGCCAGCAGTTACTCCGAAGCCGGGCGGGGTTCACCCCTCCACTTT. This codes for CASSYSEAGRGSPLHF.

CDR3 residues: CASSQGRRNTEAFF. The CDR3 DNA follows: TGCGCCAGCAGCCAAGGTCGGAGGAACACTGAAGCTTTCTTT. This chain joins TRBV4-1 and TRBJ1-1, with no clear D. V lost 1 base, J lost 1 base, and 7 bases lay in between. CDR1 is MGHRA, CDR2 YSYEKL, per germline. This CDR3 has 14 amino acids.

This clonotype was counted between two and nine times. The V gene is TRBV7-6, the J gene TRBJ1-4; D not certain. The germline V gene has CDR1 SGHVS and CDR2 FNYEAQ. V gave up 1 base and J gave up 7 bases, with 16 bases separating them. This CDR3 is 16 amino acids long. As DNA, the CDR3 is TGTGCCAGCAGCTTAGTTTCCGGGGTTAATGGTGAAAAACTGTTTTTT. This sequence encodes CASSLVSGVNGEKLFF.

Only a few counts were recorded for this clonotype. The CDR3 nucleotides read TGTGCCAGCAGCTCGAAGAACCGCTACACCTTC. Its protein product is CASSSKNRYTF. The rearrangement uses TRBV7-9 and TRBJ1-2, with D unresolved. The V end lost 4 bases, the J end lost 9 bases, and 9 bases lay between the germline ends. In germline, CDR1 is SEHNR, CDR2 FQNEAQ (reference sequence). The CDR3 covers 11 residues.

This clonotype has just a few counts. The chain is built from TRBV25-1 and TRBJ2-7; TRBD1 agrees at 8 bases. The CDR3 covers 14 residues. CDR1 is MGHDK and CDR2 is SYGVNS in the germline V gene. J lost 4 bases, V lost 7 bases, and 9 bases had no gene match. This CDR3 is CASTGQGILYEQYF. The CDR3 region has the DNA TGTGCCAGCACCGGACAGGGTATCCTATACGAGCAGTACTTC.

This chain joins TRBV15 and TRBJ2-2, with D maybe TRBD2 (6 bases). This CDR3 region has 16 residues. V lost 0 bases and J 5 bases, leaving 13 bases between the germline ends. Germline CDR1 reads LNHNV; CDR2 reads YYDKDF (reference sequence). CDR3 loop: CATSRDISGRTGELFF. DNA of the CDR3: TGTGCCACCAGCAGAGATATTTCGGGGAGGACCGGGGAGCTGTTTTTT.

The sample holds a few counts of this clonotype. J is TRBJ2-7 and V is TRBV6-5; 13 positions match TRBD2. The CDR3 sequence is 16 residues long. V lost 4 bases and J lost 4; bases outside the gene matches: 7. Germline assignment: CDR1 MNHEY and CDR2 SVGAGI. The CDR3 loop is CASSFEGLAGFYEQYF. In nucleotides, the CDR3 is TGTGCCAGCAGTTTTGAGGGACTAGCGGGGTTTTACGAGCAGTACTTC.

This clonotype came up a few times. The CDR3 DNA sequence: TGTGCCAGCAGTTCTAGTTCCGGACTAGCGAACTCCTACAATGAGCAGTTCTTC. Translation gives CASSSSSGLANSYNEQFF. V is TRBV12-3 or TRBV12-4 and J is TRBJ2-1; 9 bases line up with TRBD2. Germline trimming cut 4 bases from V and 0 bases from J; bases unmatched to any gene: 10. This CDR3 has 18 residues.

The V call is TRBV5-1, the J call TRBJ2-3, with TRBD2 matching 10 bases. J was trimmed by 5 bases and V by 0 bases; bases with no gene match: 6. The CDR3 consists of 16 residues. Germline values: CDR1 SGHRS, CDR2 YFSETQ. This chain's CDR3 is CASSLASGRAQDTQYF. For the CDR3, the DNA is TGCGCCAGCAGCTTGGCCAGCGGGAGGGCCCAAGATACGCAGTATTTT. The full variable domain, with the rest looked up from reference TRBV5-1 and TRBJ2-3, is KAGVTQTPRYLIKTRGQQVTLSCSPISGHRSVSWYQQTPGQGLQFLFEYFSETQRNKGNFPGRFSGRQFSNSRSEMNVSTLELGDSALYLCASSLASGRAQDTQYFGPGTRLTVL.

This clonotype turned up a few times. The V and J genes are TRBV12-3 or TRBV12-4 and TRBJ1-3; D gene uncertain. The CDR3 has 15 amino acids. With 4 bases removed from V and 0 bases from J, the gap between germline ends came to 10 bases. CDR3 sequence (DNA): TGTGCCAGCAGTTCGCAGCGGTCCTCTGGAAACACCATATATTTT. This encodes CASSSQRSSGNTIYF.

The chain links TRBV27 to TRBJ2-3; possibly TRBD2 for D (6 bases). Germline V gene lookup returns CDR1 MNHEY and CDR2 SMNVEV (reference sequence). The V end lost 6 bases, the J end lost 0 bases, and 16 bases lay between the germline ends. The CDR3 runs to 16 residues. The CDR3 nucleotides are TGTGCCAGCAGCTCTAGACTAGACACCAGCACAGATACGCAGTATTTT. This gives the protein CASSSRLDTSTDTQYF.

The chain employs TRBV7-8 and TRBJ2-2; TRBD2 agrees at 8 bases. In germline, CDR1 is SGHVS, CDR2 FQNEAQ. The junction had 6 bases not matched to a gene; V was cut back by 2 bases and J by 1 base. The CDR3 loop spans 17 amino acids. The CDR3 region is CASSLMHSGVNTGELFF. In DNA, the CDR3 is TGTGCCAGCAGCTTAATGCATAGCGGGGTGAACACCGGGGAGCTGTTTTTT.

CDR3 sequence reads: CASGRLSETSEQYF. The CDR3 nucleotides are TGTGCCAGTGGAAGACTATCGGAGACGAGCGAGCAGTACTTC. This chain joins TRBV2 and TRBJ2-7, with D possibly TRBD2 on 5 matching bases. The germline gives CDR1 SNHLY, CDR2 FYNNEI. The CDR3 runs to 14 residues. V lost 9 bases to trimming and J lost 6 bases, with 21 bases between them.

This clonotype was recorded many times. The V gene is TRBV7-6, the J gene TRBJ2-2; D may match TRBD1 or TRBD2 (5 bases each). Germline assignment: CDR1 SGHVS and CDR2 FNYEAQ. The CDR3 sequence is 17 residues long. V was clipped by 4 bases and J by 0 bases, with 15 bases between them. CDR3 nucleotides: TGTGCCAGCAGCTCTGAAGTTGGGGGAACGAACACCGGGGAGCTGTTTTTT. Encoded protein: CASSSEVGGTNTGELFF.

The chain carries TRBV12-5 and TRBJ2-1, with TRBD2 matching over 15 bases. The germline V gene encodes CDR1 LGHNT and CDR2 FRNRAP. V lost 5 bases, J lost 9 bases, and 5 bases stayed unmatched. The CDR3 spans 15 residues. The CDR3 bases are TGTGCTAGTGGTCCAGGACTAGCGGGGGGGCGTGAGCAGTTCTTC. Translating it yields CASGPGLAGGREQFF.